The T cell receptor (beta chain) under discussion was sequenced for a study of CD8 T cells in Susac syndrome. Study-wide results and limits: Only a relatively small number of individuals were included in the TCR sequencing and HLA analysis. Peak Susac CD8+ clonal expansion was seen in TEMRA cells and active patients.

With random hexamers, 0.5 to 1 ug RNA was reverse transcribed. One entry per CDR3 protein, called by TCRdb with MiXCR from the immunoSEQ multiplex PCR reads. The sample has under 85,000 distinct CDR3 sequences; nearly 95% are singletons. This clonotype was seen only once. What it recognizes is unknown. Germline CDR1 reads SGHRS; CDR2 reads YFSETQ. V lost 0 bases to trimming and J lost 3 bases; unmatched junction nucleotides: 16. This CDR3 contains 20 residues. This TCR was sampled from a human donor with Susac syndrome. Sequenced input: CD8+ T cells from PBMCs. This sequence joins TRBV5-1 and TRBJ2-2; 8 bases map to TRBD1. The chain's CDR3 is CASSLGTGLHRDLDTGELFF. For the CDR3, the DNA is TGCGCCAGCAGCTTGGGGACAGGGCTGCATAGGGACTTGGACACCGGGGAGCTGTTTTTT.